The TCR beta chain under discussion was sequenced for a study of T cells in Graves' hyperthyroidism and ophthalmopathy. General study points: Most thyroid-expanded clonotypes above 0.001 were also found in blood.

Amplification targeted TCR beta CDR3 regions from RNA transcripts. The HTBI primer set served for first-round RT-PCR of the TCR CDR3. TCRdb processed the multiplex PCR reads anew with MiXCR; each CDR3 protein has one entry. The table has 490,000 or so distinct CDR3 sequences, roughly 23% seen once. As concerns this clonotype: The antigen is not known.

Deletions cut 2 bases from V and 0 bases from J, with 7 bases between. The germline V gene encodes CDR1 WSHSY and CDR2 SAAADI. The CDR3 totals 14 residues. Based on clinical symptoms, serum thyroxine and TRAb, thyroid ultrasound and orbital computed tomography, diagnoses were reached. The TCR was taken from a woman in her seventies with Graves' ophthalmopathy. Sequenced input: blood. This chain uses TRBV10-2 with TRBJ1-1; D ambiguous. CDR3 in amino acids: CASSETHMNTEAFF. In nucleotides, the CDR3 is TGCGCCAGCAGTGAGACACACATGAACACTGAAGCTTTCTTT.